Listed below are T cell receptor beta chains from one sample, sequenced in a study of cytomegalovirus exposure and HLA in healthy donors. Profiling relied on immunoSEQ multiplex PCR, and the TCRdb table lists in-frame clones only, not all of them. The repertoire has approximately 200,000 clones, 60% to 80% of them found once; the top ten carry roughly 1.9%. The specimen sequenced was PBMCs. These receptors were taken from a man aged 18-30 years in good health and CMV-seronegative. Each CDR3 is given with its conserved first and last residue. D genes are given only for firm matches. Size tells how often a clone was seen (once, few, many) or the class of an expanded clone, and some rows leave it out.

j_call | clone_size | d_call | v_call | cdr3_nt | cdr3_aa
TRBJ1-1 | - | - | TRBV5-4 | TGTGCCAGCACCGAGACAGGCGGGGGGGCTTTCTTT | CASTETGGGAFF
TRBJ2-3 | - | TRBD2 | TRBV7-9 | TGTGCCAGCAGCCCGGGACTACCGTACGTAGGAGATACGCAGTATTTT | CASSPGLPYVGDTQYF
TRBJ2-2 | - | TRBD2 | TRBV7-6 | TGTGCCAGCAACCCGGCGCCGGTAGCGGGAGAGACCGGGGAGCTGTTTTTT | CASNPAPVAGETGELFF
TRBJ2-7 | - | TRBD1 | TRBV6-5 | TGTGCCAGCAATTCGGACAGGGCTTCCTACGAGCAGTACTTC | CASNSDRASYEQYF
TRBJ2-7 | - | - | TRBV11-3 | TGTGCCAGCAGCTTCATGTACAGCTCCTACGAGCAGTACTTC | CASSFMYSSYEQYF
TRBJ2-3 | - | TRBD2 | TRBV5-6 | TGTGCCAGCAGCTTACTAGCGGGGGCCGATACGCAGTATTTT | CASSLLAGADTQYF
TRBJ2-7 | - | - | TRBV30 | TGTGCCTGGAATGCCCCACGAGGAGGGTCCATAAGGGGGCCCTCCTACGAGCAGTACTTC | CAWNAPRGGSIRGPSYEQYF
TRBJ2-5 | - | - | TRBV10-3 | TGTGCCATCAGCGAAAGAAGTGGAGGTTACCAAGAGACCCAGTACTTC | CAISERSGGYQETQYF
TRBJ1-4 | - | TRBD1 | TRBV6-1 | TGTGCCAGCAGTGCCGGGACAGGGACGAGGTCTAGTGAAAAACTGTTTTTT | CASSAGTGTRSSEKLFF
TRBJ2-1 | - | - | TRBV7-2 | TGTGCCAGCAGCTTAGTAAGCCAGGGGCTCCACAATGAGCAGTTCTTC | CASSLVSQGLHNEQFF
TRBJ2-5 | - | - | TRBV7-2 | TGTGCCAGCAGCTTAACTGCTTCAGAGACCCAGTACTTC | CASSLTASETQYF
TRBJ2-1 | - | TRBD2 | TRBV11-1 | TGTGCCAGCAGCTCGGGACTAGCGGGAGGGGATGAGCAGTTCTTC | CASSSGLAGGDEQFF
TRBJ2-3 | - | - | TRBV5-6 | TGTGCCAGCAGCTCCAAAAGGACTGAGCTAAGCACAGATACGCAGTATTTT | CASSSKRTELSTDTQYF
TRBJ1-5 | few | - | TRBV30 | TGTGCCTGGAGTTCCCCTCGGGGGGGGAATCAGCCCCAGCATTTT | CAWSSPRGGNQPQHF
TRBJ2-4 | - | TRBD2 | TRBV5-1 | TGCGCCAGCAGCCCGAAAGATGCTAGCGGGGGGGCGGCCAAAAACATTCAGTACTTC | CASSPKDASGGAAKNIQYF
TRBJ1-2 | - | - | TRBV18 | TGTGCCAGCTCACCACCAGAGGGTTCTTCCTATGGCTACACCTTC | CASSPPEGSSYGYTF
TRBJ2-7 | - | TRBD2 | TRBV28 | TGTGCCAGCAGAACTAGCGGGGAGAAGCAGTACTTC | CASRTSGEKQYF
TRBJ2-2 | - | TRBD1 | TRBV5-1 | TGCGCCAGCAGCGCGGACAGGGGCGACACCGGGGAGCTGTTTTTT | CASSADRGDTGELFF
TRBJ1-2 | - | - | TRBV27 | TGTGCCAGCAGTTTTTTTCCCCGGGACTATGGCTACACCTTC | CASSFFPRDYGYTF
TRBJ2-5 | - | - | TRBV25-1 | TGTGCCAGCAGTGAATCCAGACTTTTACAAGAGACCCAGTACTTC | CASSESRLLQETQYF
TRBJ2-5 | - | - | TRBV11-3 | TGTGCCAGCAGCAAAACTTCACCCGGGGGACGGGAGACCCAGTACTTC | CASSKTSPGGRETQYF
TRBJ2-3 | once | TRBD2 | TRBV9 | TGTGCCAGCAGCGTAGGAGGAGCGGGGCTTACAGATACGCAGTATTTT | CASSVGGAGLTDTQYF
TRBJ1-1 | - | TRBD1 | TRBV30 | TGTGCCTGGAGTGGGTATCGACAGGGGAACACTGAAGCTTTCTTT | CAWSGYRQGNTEAFF
TRBJ1-6 | - | - | TRBV9 | TGTGCCAGCAGCGTAGATGCAGGGGCGAATTCACCCCTCCACTTT | CASSVDAGANSPLHF
TRBJ1-3 | - | TRBD1 | TRBV6-5 | TGTGCCAGCAGTTACTCTCGGACAGGAAGAAACACCATATATTTT | CASSYSRTGRNTIYF
TRBJ2-1 | - | TRBD2 | TRBV4-2 | TGTGCCAGCAGCCAGGCTAGCGGGGGGGGGAATGAGCAGTTCTTC | CASSQASGGGNEQFF
TRBJ2-7 | - | TRBD2 | TRBV13 | TGTGCCAGCAGCTTAGGCCCTAGCGGGCCTGGGGAGCAGTACTTC | CASSLGPSGPGEQYF
TRBJ2-7 | - | - | TRBV30 | TGTGCCTGGAGCCGGGACACTTACGAGCAGTACTTC | CAWSRDTYEQYF
TRBJ2-1 | - | TRBD2 | TRBV27 | TGTGCCAGCAGTTTTGACGCGGGAGGGCCACGGAATGAGCAGTTCTTC | CASSFDAGGPRNEQFF
TRBJ1-5 | - | - | TRBV27 | TGTGCCAGCACACCAGGGGTGGATAGCAATCAGCCCCAGCATTTT | CASTPGVDSNQPQHF